This T cell receptor (beta chain) came from a study of T cell responses to AZD1222 COVID-19 vaccine. Overall study results and limits: Only six or seven AZD1222 recipients tested seropositive at baseline. Following two doses of AZD1222, Spike-specific TCR breadth and depth rose. The sample set comprised mostly white British donors with more females, and clonal diversity was possibly underestimated.

Points on this clone: Its antigen remains unidentified.

This table comes from immunoSEQ multiplex PCR, and its TCRdb copy is limited to in-frame clones, with some not included. The sample records 120,000 to 150,000 clones, about 94% being singletons. CDR3 length equals 11 residues. CDR1 is MRHNA, CDR2 SNTAGT, per germline. Trimming took 6 bases from V and 4 from J, leaving 6 bases between them. This sequence was found in an adult who received the AZD1222 COVID-19 vaccine. The source material was peripheral blood, sampled 28 days after the second AZD1222 dose. The J gene is TRBJ1-2, the V gene TRBV6-4; D not certain. CDR3: CASRAGYGYTF. The CDR3 coding sequence is TGTGCCAGCAGAGCGGGCTATGGCTACACCTTC.